These 18 T cell receptor beta chains originate from one sample sequenced in a study of CD8 T cells in Susac syndrome. cDNA came from 0.5 to 1 ug RNA primed by random hexamers. TCRdb re-analysed the immunoSEQ multiplex PCR reads in MiXCR, keeping a single row per CDR3 protein. Of about 140,000 distinct CDR3 sequences in the sample, 85% to 95% were seen once. Sequencing was performed on CD8+ T cells from PBMCs. These receptors originate from a human donor in good health.

V is TRBV30 and J is TRBJ2-1, with 7 bases lining up with TRBD1. With V trimmed by 1 base and J by 4 bases, 10 bases remained unmatched. The CDR3 totals 16 residues. Germline V CDR1 and CDR2: GTSNPN, SVGIG (reference sequence). CDR3 sequence reads: CAWSGVGQAQYNEQFF. The CDR3 DNA sequence: TGTGCCTGGAGTGGGGTCGGACAGGCACAGTACAATGAGCAGTTCTTC.

The rearrangement joins TRBV6-2 or TRBV6-3 to TRBJ1-2; D is unclear. Germline loops: CDR1 MNHEY, CDR2 SVGEGT. V was trimmed by 0 bases and J by 3 bases, leaving 11 bases between them. This CDR3 contains 15 residues. Here the CDR3 reads CASSYSTGSYYGYTF. The CDR3 DNA reads TGTGCCAGCAGTTACTCAACGGGGAGTTACTATGGCTACACCTTC.

The rearrangement links TRBV20-1 to TRBJ2-1; D not resolved. Germline V CDR1 and CDR2: DFQATT, SNEGSKA (reference sequence). This CDR3 contains 14 residues. Trimming cost V 0 bases and J 6 bases, with 12 bases left between them. CDR3 nucleotide sequence: TGCAGTGCTAGAGAACCCCTCCCGCTCAATGAGCAGTTCTTC. Amino acid sequence: CSAREPLPLNEQFF.

The V call is TRBV7-6, the J call TRBJ2-2, with D maybe TRBD1 (5 bases). The ends were cut back, 1 base at V and 4 bases at J, with 7 bases in the middle. CDR3 length: 14 residues. Germline CDR1 reads SGHVS; CDR2 reads FNYEAQ. The CDR3 DNA reads TGTGCCAGCAGCTTAGACAGGACCACCGGGGAGCTGTTTTTT. This encodes CASSLDRTTGELFF.

J is TRBJ2-1 and V is TRBV27; D is perhaps TRBD2 (6 bases). The CDR3 totals 16 residues. CDR1 is MNHEY and CDR2 is SMNVEV in the germline V gene (reference sequence). Trimming left V 7 bases short and J 0 bases short, with 16 bases between. The CDR3 DNA follows: TGTGCCAGCAAGGGTATTAGCGGAGGCTCCTACAATGAGCAGTTCTTC. Translating it yields CASKGISGGSYNEQFF.

V usage is TRBV28 and J usage is TRBJ2-5; perhaps TRBD2 as D (6 bases). The CDR3 spans 15 residues. V was pared by 3 bases and J by 5 bases, with 16 bases between. Germline V gives CDR1 MDHEN, CDR2 SYDVKM. The CDR3 protein is CASSLEEGRGETQYF. Written as DNA, the CDR3 is TGTGCCAGCAGTTTGGAGGAGGGGCGAGGGGAGACCCAGTACTTC.

This clonotype showed up just once. The junction differs from germline at one of its ends, possibly a read error. The V and J genes are TRBV27 and TRBJ2-7, with 9 bases fitting TRBD2. The CDR3 runs 15 residues. Germline V gives CDR1 MNHEY, CDR2 SMNVEV (reference sequence). The CDR3 region is CASSLAAGGTYGQYF. CDR3 coding DNA: TGTGCCAGCAGTTTGGCCGCGGGAGGGACCTACGGGCAGTACTTC.

The chain joins TRBV29-1 to TRBJ2-1; 10 positions agree with TRBD2. CDR3 length equals 15 residues. J lost 5 bases, V lost 7 bases, and 11 bases had no gene match. Germline-derived CDR1 and CDR2 are SQVTM and ANQGSEA. CDR3 sequence: CSGDVDSGRHNEQFF. Written as DNA, the CDR3 is TGCAGCGGTGATGTGGATAGCGGGAGGCACAATGAGCAGTTCTTC.

CDR3 bases: TGTGCCAGCAGCTTGTTGAACACTGAAGCTTTCTTT. This translates into CASSLLNTEAFF. The chain combines TRBV13 with TRBJ1-1, with D uncertain. The length of the CDR3 is 12 residues. V was pared by 3 bases and J by 0 bases, with 2 bases between. Germline CDR1 reads PRHDT; CDR2 reads FYEKMQ (reference sequence).

The chain is built from TRBV30 and TRBJ2-3; TRBD2 might be the D (6 bases). Trimming removed 0 bases at V and 3 bases at J, with 10 bases between. The germline gives CDR1 GTSNPN, CDR2 SVGIG (reference sequence). There are 14 residues in the CDR3. The CDR3 nucleotides are TGTGCCTGGAGTGTGTGGGGGGTGACAGATACGCAGTATTTT. This encodes CAWSVWGVTDTQYF.

On this clonotype itself: The DNA is left out, because the CDR3 cannot be placed on it with certainty; the CDR3 is given as TCRdb lists it. CDR3 sequence: CASSSSEHQPQHF. The rearrangement joins TRBV27 to TRBJ1-5. Germline values: CDR1 MNHEY, CDR2 SMNVEV (reference sequence). The CDR3 length is 13 residues, termini included.

The count of this clonotype is one. The V and J genes are TRBV28 and TRBJ2-1; D is possibly TRBD1 (6 bases). CDR1 and CDR2 (germline): MDHEN, SYDVKM. The CDR3 runs to 16 residues. V dropped 5 bases and J dropped 2 bases, with 16 bases sitting between them. The CDR3 spells CASSSYREFTYNEQFF. CDR3 nucleotide sequence: TGTGCCAGCAGTAGCTACAGGGAATTCACCTACAATGAGCAGTTCTTC. The complete variable domain, with remaining parts taken from reference TRBV28 and TRBJ2-1, reads DVKVTQSSRYLVKRTGEKVFLECVQDMDHENMFWYRQDPGLGLRLIYFSYDVKMKEKGDIPEGYSVSREKKERFSLILESASTNQTSMYLCASSSYREFTYNEQFFGPGTRLTVL.

The rearrangement uses TRBV9 and TRBJ2-7, with 7 bases fitting TRBD2. The CDR3 spans 15 residues. The germline CDR1 and CDR2 sequences are SGDLS and YYNGEE. V shed 3 bases and J 6 bases; nucleotides not matched to a gene: 12. The CDR3 loop reads CASSGPGGGPGEQYF. The CDR3 DNA reads as TGTGCCAGCAGCGGCCCCGGGGGAGGGCCAGGCGAGCAGTACTTC.

The CDR3 is CASSGLEDHEQYF. The CDR3 DNA reads TGTGCCAGCAGTGGACTAGAAGACCACGAGCAGTACTTC. The chain has TRBV2 and TRBJ2-7; TRBD2 might be the D (6 bases). CDR1 is SNHLY and CDR2 is FYNNEI in the germline V gene. Trimming pared 4 bases from V and 5 bases from J, leaving 12 bases between. The CDR3 has 13 residues.

This rearrangement joins TRBV27 to TRBJ1-2; a weak D match, TRBD1 (6 bases). V lost 6 bases to trimming and J lost 6 bases, with 17 bases between them. The CDR3 extends over 14 amino acids. The germline gives CDR1 MNHEY, CDR2 SMNVEV (reference sequence). The DNA of the CDR3 is TGTGCCAGCAGCTATCAGGGAGGGGACAATGGCTACACCTTC. Amino acids: CASSYQGGDNGYTF.

The chain couples TRBV5-1 to TRBJ1-1; perhaps TRBD1 as D (5 bases). CDR1 and CDR2 from the germline V gene are SGHRS and YFSETQ. This CDR3 has 15 residues. V gave up 0 bases and J gave up 3 bases, with 12 bases separating them. DNA of the CDR3: TGCGCCAGCAGCTTGGCTGGGGCAGAGCACACTGAAGCTTTCTTT. Translated: CASSLAGAEHTEAFF.

V and J are TRBV7-9 and TRBJ2-4; 9 bases align to TRBD2. With 5 bases clipped from V and 5 bases from J, the junction kept 7 bases outside the gene matches. Germline V lookup: CDR1 SEHNR, CDR2 FQNEAQ (reference sequence). This CDR3 region has 15 residues. The CDR3 DNA sequence: TGTGCCAGCAGCGACGGACTAGCGAGGGAAAACATTCAGTACTTC. This sequence encodes CASSDGLARENIQYF.

The chain joins TRBV19 to TRBJ2-1; TRBD1 might be the D (6 bases). Trimming cost V 3 bases and J 7 bases, with 7 bases left between them. Germline V lookup: CDR1 LNHDA, CDR2 SQIVND (reference sequence). There are 12 residues in the CDR3. CDR3 residues: CASSIGTNEQFF. As DNA, the CDR3 is TGTGCCAGTAGTATCGGGACAAATGAGCAGTTCTTC.